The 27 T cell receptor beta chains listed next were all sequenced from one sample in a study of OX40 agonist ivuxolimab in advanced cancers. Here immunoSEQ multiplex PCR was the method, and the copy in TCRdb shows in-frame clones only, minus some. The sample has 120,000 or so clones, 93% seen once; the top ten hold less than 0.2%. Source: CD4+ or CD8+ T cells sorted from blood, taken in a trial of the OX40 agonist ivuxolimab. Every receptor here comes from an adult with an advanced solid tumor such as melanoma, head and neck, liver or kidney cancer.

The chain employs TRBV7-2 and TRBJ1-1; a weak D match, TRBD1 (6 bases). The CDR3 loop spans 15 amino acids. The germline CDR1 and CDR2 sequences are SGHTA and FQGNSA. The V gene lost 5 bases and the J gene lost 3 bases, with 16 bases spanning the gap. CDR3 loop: CASSVSSGVDTEAFF. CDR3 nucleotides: TGTGCCAGCAGCGTGTCGTCAGGGGTGGACACTGAAGCTTTCTTT.

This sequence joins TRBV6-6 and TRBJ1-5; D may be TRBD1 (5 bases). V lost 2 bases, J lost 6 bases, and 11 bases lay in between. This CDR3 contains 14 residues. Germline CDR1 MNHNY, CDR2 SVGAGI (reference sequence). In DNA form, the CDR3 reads TGTGCCAGCAGTTACGGGGGGTACGGTCAGCCCCAGCATTTT. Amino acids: CASSYGGYGQPQHF.

The CDR3 is CASSPAGSNYEQYF. CDR3 coding DNA: TGTGCCAGCTCACCAGCCGGGAGCAACTACGAGCAGTACTTC. The J gene is TRBJ2-7, the V gene TRBV18; D might be TRBD2 (6 bases). Trimming removed 2 bases at V and 3 bases at J, with 11 bases between. This CDR3 is built from 14 residues. Germline V gene sequence: CDR1 KGHSH, CDR2 LQKENI. Supplemented by reference TRBV18 and TRBJ2-7, the full variable domain reads NAGVMQNPRHLVRRRGQEARLRCSPMKGHSHVYWYRQLPEEGLKFMVYLQKENIIDESGMPKERFSAEFPKEGPSILRIQQVVRGDSAAYFCASSPAGSNYEQYFGPGTRLTVT.

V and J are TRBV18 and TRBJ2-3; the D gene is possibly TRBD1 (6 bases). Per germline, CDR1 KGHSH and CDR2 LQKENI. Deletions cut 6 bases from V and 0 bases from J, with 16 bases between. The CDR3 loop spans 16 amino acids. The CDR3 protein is CASSQGITTSTDTQYF. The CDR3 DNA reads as TGTGCCAGCTCTCAGGGGATCACTACTAGCACAGATACGCAGTATTTT.

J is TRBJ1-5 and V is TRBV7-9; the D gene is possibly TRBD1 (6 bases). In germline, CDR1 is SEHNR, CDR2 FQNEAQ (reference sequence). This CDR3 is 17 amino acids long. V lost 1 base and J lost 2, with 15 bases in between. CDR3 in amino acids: CASSLVTHRDRNQPQHF. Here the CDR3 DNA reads TGTGCCAGCAGCTTAGTTACGCACAGGGACCGCAATCAGCCCCAGCATTTT.

The CDR3 loop is CASSPGQGPYNEQFF. The CDR3 coding sequence is TGTGCCAGCTCACCGGGACAGGGTCCCTACAATGAGCAGTTCTTC. The rearrangement links TRBV18 to TRBJ2-1; 9 positions agree with TRBD1. The CDR3 is 15 residues long. The V gene's germline CDR1 is KGHSH and CDR2 LQKENI. The trim removed 3 bases at V and 2 bases at J, leaving 2 bases unmatched.

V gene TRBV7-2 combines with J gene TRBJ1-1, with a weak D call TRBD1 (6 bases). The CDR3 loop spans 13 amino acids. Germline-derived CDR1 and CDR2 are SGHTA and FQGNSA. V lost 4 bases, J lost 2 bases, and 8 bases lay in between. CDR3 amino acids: CASSSDSNTEAFF. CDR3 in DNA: TGTGCCAGCAGCTCGGACAGCAACACTGAAGCTTTCTTT.

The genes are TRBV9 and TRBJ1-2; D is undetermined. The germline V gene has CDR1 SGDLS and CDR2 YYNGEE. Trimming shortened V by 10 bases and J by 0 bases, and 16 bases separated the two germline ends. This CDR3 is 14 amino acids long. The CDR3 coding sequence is TGTGCCGGCGAATGGGGTTGGACTAACTATGGCTACACCTTC. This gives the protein CAGEWGWTNYGYTF.

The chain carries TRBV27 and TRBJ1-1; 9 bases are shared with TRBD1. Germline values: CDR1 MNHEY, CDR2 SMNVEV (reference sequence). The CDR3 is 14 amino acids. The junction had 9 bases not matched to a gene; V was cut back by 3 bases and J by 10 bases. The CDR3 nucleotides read TGTGCCAGCAGTTTTGTAGGGACAGGGAAAAGAGCTTTCTTT. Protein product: CASSFVGTGKRAFF.

CDR3 nucleotides: TGCAGCGTTGTCGACAGGGGGCATGAGCAGTTCTTC. Residues: CSVVDRGHEQFF. The chain has TRBV29-1 and TRBJ2-1, with TRBD1 matching 10 bases. From germline, CDR1 is SQVTM and CDR2 ANQGSEA. V was pared by 4 bases and J by 8 bases, with 2 bases of the junction left unmatched. The CDR3 runs 12 residues.

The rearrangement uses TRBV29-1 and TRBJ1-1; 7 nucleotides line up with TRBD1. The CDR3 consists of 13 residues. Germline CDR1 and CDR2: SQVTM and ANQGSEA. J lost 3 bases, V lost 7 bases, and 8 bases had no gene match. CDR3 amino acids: CSGRQGRDTEAFF. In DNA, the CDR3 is TGCAGCGGACGACAGGGTCGGGACACTGAAGCTTTCTTT.

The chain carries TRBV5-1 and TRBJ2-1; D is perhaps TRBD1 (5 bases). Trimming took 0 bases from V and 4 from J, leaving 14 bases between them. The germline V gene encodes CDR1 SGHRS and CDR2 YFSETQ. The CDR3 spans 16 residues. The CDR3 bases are TGCGCCAGCAGCTTGGTAGTCCAGGGTGGATACAATGAGCAGTTCTTC. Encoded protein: CASSLVVQGGYNEQFF.

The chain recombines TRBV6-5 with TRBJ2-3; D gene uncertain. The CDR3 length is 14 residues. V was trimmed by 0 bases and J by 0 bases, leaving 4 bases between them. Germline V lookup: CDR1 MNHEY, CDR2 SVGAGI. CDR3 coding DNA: TGTGCCAGCAGTTACTCGCCCAGCACAGATACGCAGTATTTT. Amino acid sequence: CASSYSPSTDTQYF.

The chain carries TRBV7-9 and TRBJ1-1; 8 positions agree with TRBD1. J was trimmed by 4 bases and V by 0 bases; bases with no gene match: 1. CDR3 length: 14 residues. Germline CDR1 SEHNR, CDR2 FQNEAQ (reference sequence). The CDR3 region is CASSLATGGTEAFF. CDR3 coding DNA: TGTGCCAGCAGCTTAGCTACAGGGGGCACTGAAGCTTTCTTT.

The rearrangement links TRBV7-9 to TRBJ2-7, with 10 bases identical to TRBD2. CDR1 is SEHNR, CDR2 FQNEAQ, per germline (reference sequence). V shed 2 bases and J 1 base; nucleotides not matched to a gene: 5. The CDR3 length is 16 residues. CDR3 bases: TGTGCCAGCAGCTTAAAGACTAGCGGGTTTTCCTACGAGCAGTACTTC. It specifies CASSLKTSGFSYEQYF.

The CDR3 coding sequence is TGTGCCAGCAGCCAATCTCAGACTAATGAAAAACTGTTTTTT. Protein sequence: CASSQSQTNEKLFF. V gene TRBV28 combines with J gene TRBJ1-4; D remains unclear. Trimming cost V 6 bases and J 2 bases, with 10 bases left between them. CDR3 length equals 14 residues. Germline V gene lookup returns CDR1 MDHEN and CDR2 SYDVKM.

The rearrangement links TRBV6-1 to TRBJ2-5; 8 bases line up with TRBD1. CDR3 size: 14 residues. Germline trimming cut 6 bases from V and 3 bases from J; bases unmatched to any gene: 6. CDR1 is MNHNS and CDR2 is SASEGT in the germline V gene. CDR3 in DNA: TGTGCCAGCAGAAAGGGGGACAGGAAAGAGACCCAGTACTTC. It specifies CASRKGDRKETQYF.

The chain's CDR3 is CASGGPVYEQFF. The CDR3 nucleotides are TGTGCCAGCGGAGGGCCGGTATATGAGCAGTTCTTC. The chain employs TRBV28 and TRBJ2-1, with D possibly matching TRBD2 (6 bases). V lost 8 bases and J 8 bases, leaving 13 bases between the germline ends. Per the germline V gene, CDR1 is MDHEN and CDR2 is SYDVKM. CDR3 length equals 12 residues. The entire variable domain, with the rest obtained from reference TRBV28 and TRBJ2-1, is as follows: DVKVTQSSRYLVKRTGEKVFLECVQDMDHENMFWYRQDPGLGLRLIYFSYDVKMKEKGDIPEGYSVSREKKERFSLILESASTNQTSMYLCASGGPVYEQFFGPGTRLTVL.

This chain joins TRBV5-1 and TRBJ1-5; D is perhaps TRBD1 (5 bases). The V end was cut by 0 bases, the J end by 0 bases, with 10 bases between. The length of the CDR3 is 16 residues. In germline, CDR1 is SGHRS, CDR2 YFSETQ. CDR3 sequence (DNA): TGCGCCAGCAGCTTGGGTACAGGTTATAGCAATCAGCCCCAGCATTTT. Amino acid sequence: CASSLGTGYSNQPQHF. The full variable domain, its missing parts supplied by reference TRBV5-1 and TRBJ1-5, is KAGVTQTPRYLIKTRGQQVTLSCSPISGHRSVSWYQQTPGQGLQFLFEYFSETQRNKGNFPGRFSGRQFSNSRSEMNVSTLELGDSALYLCASSLGTGYSNQPQHFGDGTRLSIL.

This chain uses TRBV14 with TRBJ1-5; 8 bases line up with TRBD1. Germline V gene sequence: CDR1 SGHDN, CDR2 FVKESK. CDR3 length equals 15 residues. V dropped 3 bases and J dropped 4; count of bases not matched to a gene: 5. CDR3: CASSQGQAPNQPQHF. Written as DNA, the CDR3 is TGTGCCAGCAGCCAGGGACAGGCCCCAAATCAGCCCCAGCATTTT. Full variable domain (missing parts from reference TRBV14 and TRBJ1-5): EAGVTQFPSHSVIEKGQTVTLRCDPISGHDNLYWYRRVMGKEIKFLLHFVKESKQDESGMPNNRFLAERTGGTYSTLKVQPAELEDSGVYFCASSQGQAPNQPQHFGDGTRLSIL.

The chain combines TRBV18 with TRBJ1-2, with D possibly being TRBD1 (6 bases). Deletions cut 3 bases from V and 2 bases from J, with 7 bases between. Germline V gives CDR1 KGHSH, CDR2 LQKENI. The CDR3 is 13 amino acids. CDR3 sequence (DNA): TGTGCCAGCTCACCTCAGGGGAACTATGGCTACACCTTC. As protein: CASSPQGNYGYTF.

In nucleotides, the CDR3 is TGTGCCAGCAGTGGTGGAAGGGGCAGGGCCAATCAGCCCCAGCATTTT. It is translated as CASSGGRGRANQPQHF. V gene TRBV28 combines with J gene TRBJ1-5; D possibly corresponds to TRBD1 (5 bases). Per the germline V gene, CDR1 is MDHEN and CDR2 is SYDVKM. The CDR3 is made up of 16 amino acids. Trimming left V 5 bases short and J 3 bases short, with 17 bases between.

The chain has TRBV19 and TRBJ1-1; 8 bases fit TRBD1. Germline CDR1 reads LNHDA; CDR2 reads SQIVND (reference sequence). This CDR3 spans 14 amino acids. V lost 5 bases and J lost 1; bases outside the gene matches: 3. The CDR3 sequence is CASSSGTGNTEAFF. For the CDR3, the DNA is TGTGCCAGTAGTTCAGGGACAGGGAACACTGAAGCTTTCTTT.

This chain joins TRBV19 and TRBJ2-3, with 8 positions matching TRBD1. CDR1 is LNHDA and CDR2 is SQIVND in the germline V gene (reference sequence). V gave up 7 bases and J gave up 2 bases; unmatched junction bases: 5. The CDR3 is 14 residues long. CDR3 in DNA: TGTGCCAGTATTGACAGGGGTTCCACAGATACGCAGTATTTT. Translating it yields CASIDRGSTDTQYF.

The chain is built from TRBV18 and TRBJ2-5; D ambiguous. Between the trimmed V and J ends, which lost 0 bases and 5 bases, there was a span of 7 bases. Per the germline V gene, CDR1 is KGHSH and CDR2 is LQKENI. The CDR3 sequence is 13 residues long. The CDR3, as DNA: TGTGCCAGCTCACCACCGGGAATCGAGACCCAGTACTTC. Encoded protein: CASSPPGIETQYF.

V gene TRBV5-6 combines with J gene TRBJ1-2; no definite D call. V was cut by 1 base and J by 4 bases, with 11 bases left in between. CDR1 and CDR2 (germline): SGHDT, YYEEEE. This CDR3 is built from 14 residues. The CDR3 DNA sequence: TGTGCCAGCAGCTTGCTTGGGGAGTTCTATGGCTACACCTTC. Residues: CASSLLGEFYGYTF. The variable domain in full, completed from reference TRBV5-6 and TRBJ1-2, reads DAGVTQSPTHLIKTRGQQVTLRCSPKSGHDTVSWYQQALGQGPQFIFQYYEEEERQRGNFPDRFSGHQFPNYSSELNVNALLLGDSALYLCASSLLGEFYGYTFGSGTRLTVV.

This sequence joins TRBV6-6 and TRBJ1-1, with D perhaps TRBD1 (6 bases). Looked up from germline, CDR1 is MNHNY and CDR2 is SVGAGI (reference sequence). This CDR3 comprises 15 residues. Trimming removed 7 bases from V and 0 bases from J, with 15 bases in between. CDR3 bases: TGTGCCAGCACCCCAGGGGCTCGGGTGAACACTGAAGCTTTCTTT. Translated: CASTPGARVNTEAFF.